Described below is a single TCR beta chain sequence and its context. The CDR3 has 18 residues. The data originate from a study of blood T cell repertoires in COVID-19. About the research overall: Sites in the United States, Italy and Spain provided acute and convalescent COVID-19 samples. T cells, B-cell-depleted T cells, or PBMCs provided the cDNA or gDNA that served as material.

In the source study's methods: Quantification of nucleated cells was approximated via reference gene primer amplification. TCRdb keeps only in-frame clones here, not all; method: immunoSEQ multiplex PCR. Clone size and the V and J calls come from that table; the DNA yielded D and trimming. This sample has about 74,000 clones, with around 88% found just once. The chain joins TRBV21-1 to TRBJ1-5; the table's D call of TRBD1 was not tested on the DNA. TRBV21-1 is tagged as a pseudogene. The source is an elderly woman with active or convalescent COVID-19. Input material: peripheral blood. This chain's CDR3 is CASILTGGPHSGNQPQHF. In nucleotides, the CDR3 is TGTGCCAGCATCCTGACAGGGGGCCCCCATTCAGGCAATCAGCCCCAGCATTTT.